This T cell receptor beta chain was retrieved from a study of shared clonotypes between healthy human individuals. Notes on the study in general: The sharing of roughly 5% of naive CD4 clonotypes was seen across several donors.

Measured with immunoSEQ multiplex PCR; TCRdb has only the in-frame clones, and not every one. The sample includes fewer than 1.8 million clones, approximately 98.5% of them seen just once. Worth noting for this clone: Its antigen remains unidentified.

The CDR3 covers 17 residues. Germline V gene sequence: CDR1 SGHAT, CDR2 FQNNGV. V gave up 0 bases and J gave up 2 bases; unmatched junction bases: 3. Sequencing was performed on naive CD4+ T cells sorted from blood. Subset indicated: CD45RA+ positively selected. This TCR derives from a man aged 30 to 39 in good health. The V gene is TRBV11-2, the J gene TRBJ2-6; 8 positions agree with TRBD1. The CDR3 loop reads CASSLDRGRTGANVLTF. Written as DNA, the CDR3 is TGTGCCAGCAGCTTAGACAGGGGGCGGACTGGGGCCAACGTCCTGACTTTC. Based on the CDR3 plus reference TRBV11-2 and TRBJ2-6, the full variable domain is EAGVAQSPRYKIIEKRQSVAFWCNPISGHATLYWYQQILGQGPKLLIQFQNNGVVDDSQLPKDRFSAERLKGVDSTLKIQPAKLEDSAVYLCASSLDRGRTGANVLTFGAGSRLTVL.